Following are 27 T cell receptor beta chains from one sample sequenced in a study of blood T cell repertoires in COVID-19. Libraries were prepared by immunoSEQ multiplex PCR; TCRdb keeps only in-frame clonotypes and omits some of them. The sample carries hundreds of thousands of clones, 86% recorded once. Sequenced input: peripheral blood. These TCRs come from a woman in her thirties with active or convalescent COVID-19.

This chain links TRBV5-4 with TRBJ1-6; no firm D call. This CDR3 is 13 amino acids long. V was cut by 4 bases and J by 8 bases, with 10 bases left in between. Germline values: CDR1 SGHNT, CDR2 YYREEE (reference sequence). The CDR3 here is CASSILLDSPLHF. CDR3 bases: TGTGCCAGCAGCATACTATTAGATTCACCCCTCCACTTT.

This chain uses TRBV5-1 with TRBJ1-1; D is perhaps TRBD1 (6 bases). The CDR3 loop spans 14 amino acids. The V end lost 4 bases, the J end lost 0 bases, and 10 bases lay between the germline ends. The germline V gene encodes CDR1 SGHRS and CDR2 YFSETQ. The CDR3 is CASSKDRVNTEAFF. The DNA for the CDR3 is TGCGCCAGCAGCAAGGACAGAGTGAACACTGAAGCTTTCTTT.

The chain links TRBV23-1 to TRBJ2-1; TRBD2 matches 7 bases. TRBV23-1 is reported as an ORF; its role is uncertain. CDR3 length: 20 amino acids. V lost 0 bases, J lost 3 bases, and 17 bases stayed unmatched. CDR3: CASSQSPRTSRREYYNEQFF. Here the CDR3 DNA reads TGCGCCAGCAGTCAATCGCCCCGGACTTCTCGGCGGGAGTACTACAATGAGCAGTTCTTC.

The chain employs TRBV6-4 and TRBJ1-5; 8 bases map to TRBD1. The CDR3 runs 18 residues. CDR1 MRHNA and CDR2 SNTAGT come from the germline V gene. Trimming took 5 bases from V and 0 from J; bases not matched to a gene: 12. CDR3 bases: TGTGCCAGCAGTCCAAAGGACAGGGTGGTCGGTAGCAATCAGCCCCAGCATTTT. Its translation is CASSPKDRVVGSNQPQHF.

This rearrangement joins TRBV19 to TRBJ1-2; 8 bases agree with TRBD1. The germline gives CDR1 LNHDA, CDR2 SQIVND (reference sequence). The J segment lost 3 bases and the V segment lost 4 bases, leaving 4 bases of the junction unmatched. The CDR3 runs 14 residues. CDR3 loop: CASSSRGLYYGYTF. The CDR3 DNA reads TGTGCCAGTAGTAGCAGGGGGCTATACTATGGCTACACCTTC.

Here the CDR3 DNA reads TGTGCCAGCAGCTCCACAGGGGGTGCTGGGACTAGCACAGATACGCAGTATTTT. Protein product: CASSSTGGAGTSTDTQYF. This chain joins TRBV7-9 and TRBJ2-3; TRBD1 matches 8 bases. Trimming removed 4 bases from V and 0 bases from J; junction bases left unmatched: 12. The CDR3 extends over 18 amino acids. Per the germline V gene, CDR1 is SEHNR and CDR2 is FQNEAQ (reference sequence).

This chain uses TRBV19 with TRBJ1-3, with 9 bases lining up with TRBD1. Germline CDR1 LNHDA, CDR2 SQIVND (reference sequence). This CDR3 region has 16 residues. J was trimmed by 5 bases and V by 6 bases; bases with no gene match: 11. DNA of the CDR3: TGTGCCAGTAGGGTATCCGGGACAGGGCTGAGAAACACCATATATTTT. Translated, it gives CASRVSGTGLRNTIYF.

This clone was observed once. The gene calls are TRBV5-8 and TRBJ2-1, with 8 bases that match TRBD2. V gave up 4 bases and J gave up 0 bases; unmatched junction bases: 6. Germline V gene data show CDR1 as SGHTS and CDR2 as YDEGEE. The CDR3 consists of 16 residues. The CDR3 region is CASSRGGPSSYNEQFF. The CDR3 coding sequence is TGTGCCAGCAGCCGGGGGGGGCCGAGCTCCTACAATGAGCAGTTCTTC.

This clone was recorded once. CDR3 nucleotides: TGTGCCAGCCGAAGTGCAGGGAACACTGAAGCTTTCTTT. Residues: CASRSAGNTEAFF. The V gene is TRBV7-9, the J gene TRBJ1-1, with no clear D. Per the germline V gene, CDR1 is SEHNR and CDR2 is FQNEAQ (reference sequence). Trimming removed 8 bases from V and 1 base from J, with 11 bases in between. This CDR3 comprises 13 residues.

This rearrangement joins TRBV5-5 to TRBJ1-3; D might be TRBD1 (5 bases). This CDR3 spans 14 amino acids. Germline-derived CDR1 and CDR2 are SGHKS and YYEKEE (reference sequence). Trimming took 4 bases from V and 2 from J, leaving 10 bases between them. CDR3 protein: CASSTQAAGNTIYF. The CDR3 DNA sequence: TGTGCCAGCAGCACACAGGCGGCTGGAAACACCATATATTTT.

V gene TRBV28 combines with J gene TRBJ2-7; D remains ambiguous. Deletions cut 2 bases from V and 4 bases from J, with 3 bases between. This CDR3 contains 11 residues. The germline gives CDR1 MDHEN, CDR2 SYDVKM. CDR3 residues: CASSLQYEQYF. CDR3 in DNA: TGTGCCAGCAGTTTACAGTACGAGCAGTACTTC.

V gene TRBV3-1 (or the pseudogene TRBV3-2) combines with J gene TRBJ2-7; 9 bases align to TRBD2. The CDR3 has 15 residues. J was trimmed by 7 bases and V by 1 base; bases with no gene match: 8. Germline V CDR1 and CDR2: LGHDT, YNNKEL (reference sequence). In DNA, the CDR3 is TGTGCCAGCAGCCAAGTTAGCGGGAGTATTGGGGAGCAGTACTTC. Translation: CASSQVSGSIGEQYF.

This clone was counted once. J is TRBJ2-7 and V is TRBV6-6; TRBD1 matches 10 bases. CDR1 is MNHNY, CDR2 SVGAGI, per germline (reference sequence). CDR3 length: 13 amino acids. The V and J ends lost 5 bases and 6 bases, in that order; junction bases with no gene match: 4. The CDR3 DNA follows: TGTGCCAGCAGTCGACAGGGGGCCATCGAGCAGTACTTC. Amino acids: CASSRQGAIEQYF.

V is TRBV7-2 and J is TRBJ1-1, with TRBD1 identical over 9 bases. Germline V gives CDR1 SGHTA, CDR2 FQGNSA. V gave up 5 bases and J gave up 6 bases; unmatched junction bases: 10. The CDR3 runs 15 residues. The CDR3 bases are TGTGCCAGCAGCCTAGATAGGACAGGGGCGGCTGAAGCTTTCTTT. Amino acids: CASSLDRTGAAEAFF.

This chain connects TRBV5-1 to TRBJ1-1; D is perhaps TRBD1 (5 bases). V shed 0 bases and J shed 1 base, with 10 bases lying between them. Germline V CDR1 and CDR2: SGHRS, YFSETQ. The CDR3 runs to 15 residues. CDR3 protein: CASSLGRGSNTEAFF. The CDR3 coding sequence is TGCGCCAGCAGCTTGGGGCGGGGCTCGAACACTGAAGCTTTCTTT.

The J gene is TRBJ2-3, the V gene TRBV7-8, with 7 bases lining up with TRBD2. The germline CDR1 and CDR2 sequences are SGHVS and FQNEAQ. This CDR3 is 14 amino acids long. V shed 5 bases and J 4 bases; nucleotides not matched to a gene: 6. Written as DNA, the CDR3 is TGTGCCAGCAGCAAATTGAGCGGGGCAGATACGCAGTATTTT. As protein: CASSKLSGADTQYF.

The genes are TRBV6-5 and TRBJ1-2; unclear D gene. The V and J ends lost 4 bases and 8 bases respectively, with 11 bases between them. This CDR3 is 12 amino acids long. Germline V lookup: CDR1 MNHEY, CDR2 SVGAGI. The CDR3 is CASSSTNYGYTF. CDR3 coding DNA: TGTGCCAGCAGTTCCACTAATTACGGCTACACCTTC.

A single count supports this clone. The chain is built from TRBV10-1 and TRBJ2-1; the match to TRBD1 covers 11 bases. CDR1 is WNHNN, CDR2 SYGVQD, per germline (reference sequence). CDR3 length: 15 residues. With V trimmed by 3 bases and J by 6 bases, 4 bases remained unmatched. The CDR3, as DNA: TGCGCCAGCAGTGATGCCGGGACAGGGGGCAATGAGCAGTTCTTC. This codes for CASSDAGTGGNEQFF.

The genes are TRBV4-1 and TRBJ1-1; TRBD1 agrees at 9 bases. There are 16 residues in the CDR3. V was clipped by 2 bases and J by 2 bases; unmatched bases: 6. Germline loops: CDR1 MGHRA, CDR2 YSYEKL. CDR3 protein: CASSQRQGVSNTEAFF. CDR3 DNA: TGCGCCAGCAGCCAAAGACAGGGGGTCAGCAACACTGAAGCTTTCTTT.

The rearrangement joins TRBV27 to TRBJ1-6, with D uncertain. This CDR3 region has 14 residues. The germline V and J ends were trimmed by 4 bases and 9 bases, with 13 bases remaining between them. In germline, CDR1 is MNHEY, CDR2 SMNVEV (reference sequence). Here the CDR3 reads CASSSDPVLSPLHF. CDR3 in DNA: TGTGCCAGCAGTTCTGATCCGGTACTTTCACCCCTCCACTTT.

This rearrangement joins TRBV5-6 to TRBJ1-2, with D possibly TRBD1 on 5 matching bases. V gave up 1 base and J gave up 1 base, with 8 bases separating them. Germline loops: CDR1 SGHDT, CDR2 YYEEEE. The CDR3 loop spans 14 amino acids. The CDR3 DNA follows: TGTGCCAGCAGCTTGACAAGGGGTAACTATGGCTACACCTTC. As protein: CASSLTRGNYGYTF.

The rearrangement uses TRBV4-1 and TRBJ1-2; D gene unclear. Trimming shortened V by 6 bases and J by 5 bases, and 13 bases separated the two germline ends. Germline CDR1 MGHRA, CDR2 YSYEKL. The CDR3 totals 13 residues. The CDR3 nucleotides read TGCGCCAGCAGACCTGGACTTGGGTATGGCTACACCTTC. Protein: CASRPGLGYGYTF.

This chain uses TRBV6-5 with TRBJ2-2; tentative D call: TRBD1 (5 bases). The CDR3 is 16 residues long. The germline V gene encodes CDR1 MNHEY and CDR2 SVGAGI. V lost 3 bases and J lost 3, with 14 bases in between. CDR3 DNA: TGTGCCAGCAGTTATCTTCAGGGTACCGACACCGGGGAGCTGTTTTTT. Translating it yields CASSYLQGTDTGELFF.

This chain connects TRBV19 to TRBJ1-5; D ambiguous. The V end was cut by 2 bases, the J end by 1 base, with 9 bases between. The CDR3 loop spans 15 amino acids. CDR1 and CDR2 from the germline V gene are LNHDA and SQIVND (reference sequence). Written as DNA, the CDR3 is TGTGCCAGTAGTATATTGGAGGAGAGCAATCAGCCCCAGCATTTT. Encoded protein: CASSILEESNQPQHF.

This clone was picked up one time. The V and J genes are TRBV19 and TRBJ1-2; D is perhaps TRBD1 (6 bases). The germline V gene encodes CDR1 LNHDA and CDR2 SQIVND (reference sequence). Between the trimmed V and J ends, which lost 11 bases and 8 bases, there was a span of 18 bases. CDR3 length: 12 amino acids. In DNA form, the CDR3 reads TGTGCCGGGCGGACAGAGACGCAGGGCTACACCTTC. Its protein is CAGRTETQGYTF.

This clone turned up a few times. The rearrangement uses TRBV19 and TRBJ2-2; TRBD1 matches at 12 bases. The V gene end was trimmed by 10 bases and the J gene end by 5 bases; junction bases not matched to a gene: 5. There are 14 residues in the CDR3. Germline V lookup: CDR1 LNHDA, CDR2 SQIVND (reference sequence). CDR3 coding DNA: TGTGCCACGGGACAGGGGGCACTTACCGGGGAGCTGTTTTTT. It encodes CATGQGALTGELFF. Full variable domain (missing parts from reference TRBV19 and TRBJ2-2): DGGITQSPKYLFRKEGQNVTLSCEQNLNHDAMYWYRQDPGQGLRLIYYSQIVNDFQKGDIAEGYSVSREKKESFPLTVTSAQKNPTAFYLCATGQGALTGELFFGEGSRLTVL.

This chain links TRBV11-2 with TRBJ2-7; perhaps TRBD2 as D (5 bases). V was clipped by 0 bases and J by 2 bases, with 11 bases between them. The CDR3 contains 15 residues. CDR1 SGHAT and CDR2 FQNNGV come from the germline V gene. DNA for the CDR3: TGTGCCAGCAGCTTAGAGGACGGAGGTGCCTACGAGCAGTACTTC. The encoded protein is CASSLEDGGAYEQYF.